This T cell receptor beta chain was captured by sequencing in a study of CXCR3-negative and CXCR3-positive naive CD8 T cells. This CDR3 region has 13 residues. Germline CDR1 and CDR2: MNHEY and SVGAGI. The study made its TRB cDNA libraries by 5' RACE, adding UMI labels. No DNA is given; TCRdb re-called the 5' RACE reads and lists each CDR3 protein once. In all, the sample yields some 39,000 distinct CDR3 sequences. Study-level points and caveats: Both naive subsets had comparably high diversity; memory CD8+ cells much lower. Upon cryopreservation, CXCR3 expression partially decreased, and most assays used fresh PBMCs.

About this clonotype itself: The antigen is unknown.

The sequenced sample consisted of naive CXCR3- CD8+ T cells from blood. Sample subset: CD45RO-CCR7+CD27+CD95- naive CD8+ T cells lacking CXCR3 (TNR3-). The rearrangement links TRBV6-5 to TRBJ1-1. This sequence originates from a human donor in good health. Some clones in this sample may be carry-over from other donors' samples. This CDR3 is CASSPGGLREAFF.